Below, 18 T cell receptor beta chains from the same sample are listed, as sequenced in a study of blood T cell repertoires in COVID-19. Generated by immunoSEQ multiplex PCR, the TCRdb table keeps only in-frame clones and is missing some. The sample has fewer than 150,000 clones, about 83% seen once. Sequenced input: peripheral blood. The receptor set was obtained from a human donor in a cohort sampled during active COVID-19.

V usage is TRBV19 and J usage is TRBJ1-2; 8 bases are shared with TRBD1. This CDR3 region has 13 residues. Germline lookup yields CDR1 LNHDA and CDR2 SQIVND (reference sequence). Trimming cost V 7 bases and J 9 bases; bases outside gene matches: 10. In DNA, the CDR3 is TGTGCCAGTACCCCGGCAGGGGGCGGTAGCTACACCTTC. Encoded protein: CASTPAGGGSYTF.

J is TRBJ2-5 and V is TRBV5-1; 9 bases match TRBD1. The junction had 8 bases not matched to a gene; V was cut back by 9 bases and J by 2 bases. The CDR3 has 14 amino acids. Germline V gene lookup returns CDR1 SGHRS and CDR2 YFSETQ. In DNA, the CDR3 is TGCGCCACCCACAGGGGGCCCCTGCAAGAGACCCAGTACTTC. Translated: CATHRGPLQETQYF. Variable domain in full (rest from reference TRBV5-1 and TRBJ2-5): KAGVTQTPRYLIKTRGQQVTLSCSPISGHRSVSWYQQTPGQGLQFLFEYFSETQRNKGNFPGRFSGRQFSNSRSEMNVSTLELGDSALYLCATHRGPLQETQYFGPGTRLLVL.

The CDR3 sequence: CASTGTGGPDTQYF. CDR3 nucleotide sequence: TGTGCCAGTACTGGGACAGGGGGACCAGATACGCAGTATTTT. The chain joins TRBV19 to TRBJ2-3; 11 positions agree with TRBD1. V lost 7 bases to trimming and J lost 4 bases; unmatched junction nucleotides: 4. Germline values: CDR1 LNHDA, CDR2 SQIVND (reference sequence). The CDR3 consists of 14 residues.

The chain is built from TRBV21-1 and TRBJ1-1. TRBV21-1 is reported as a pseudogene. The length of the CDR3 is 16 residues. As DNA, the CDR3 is TGTGCCAGCAGCAAAGCCGGGGGGCTTGGGGACACTGAAGCTTTCTTT. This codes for CASSKAGGLGDTEAFF.

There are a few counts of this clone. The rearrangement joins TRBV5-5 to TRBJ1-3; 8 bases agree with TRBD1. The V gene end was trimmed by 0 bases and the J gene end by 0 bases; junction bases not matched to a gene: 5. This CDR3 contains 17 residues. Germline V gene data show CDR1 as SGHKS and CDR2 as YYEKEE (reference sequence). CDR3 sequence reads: CASSLAGTGVSGNTIYF. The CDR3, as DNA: TGTGCCAGCAGCTTGGCGGGGACAGGCGTCTCTGGAAACACCATATATTTT. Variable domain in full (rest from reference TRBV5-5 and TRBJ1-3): DAGVTQSPTHLIKTRGQQVTLRCSPISGHKSVSWYQQVLGQGPQFIFQYYEKEERGRGNFPDRFSARQFPNYSSELNVNALLLGDSALYLCASSLAGTGVSGNTIYFGEGSWLTVV.

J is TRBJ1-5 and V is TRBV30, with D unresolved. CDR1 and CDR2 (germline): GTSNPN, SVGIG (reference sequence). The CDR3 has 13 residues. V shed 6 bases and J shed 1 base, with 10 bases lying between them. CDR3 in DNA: TGTGCCTGTCCCCAGGAAAGCAATCAGCCCCAGCATTTT. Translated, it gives CACPQESNQPQHF.

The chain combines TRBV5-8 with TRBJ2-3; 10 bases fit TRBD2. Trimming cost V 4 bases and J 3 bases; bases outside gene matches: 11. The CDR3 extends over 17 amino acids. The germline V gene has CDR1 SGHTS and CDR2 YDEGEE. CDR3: CASSQGTSEERTDTQYF. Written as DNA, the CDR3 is TGTGCCAGCAGCCAAGGGACTAGCGAAGAGAGGACAGATACGCAGTATTTT.

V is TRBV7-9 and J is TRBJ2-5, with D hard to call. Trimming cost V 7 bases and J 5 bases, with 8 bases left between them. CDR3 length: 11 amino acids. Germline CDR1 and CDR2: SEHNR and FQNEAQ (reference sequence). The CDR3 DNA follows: TGTGCCAGCAAACCCGCGGAGACCCAGTACTTC. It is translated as CASKPAETQYF.

CDR3: CASSPPGQTEAFF. The CDR3 DNA reads TGTGCCAGCAGCCCACCGGGACAAACTGAAGCTTTCTTT. The chain has TRBV6-6 and TRBJ1-1; a weak D match, TRBD1 (6 bases). V lost 6 bases to trimming and J lost 5 bases, with 13 bases between them. Germline CDR1 and CDR2: MNHNY and SVGAGI (reference sequence). CDR3 size: 13 residues.

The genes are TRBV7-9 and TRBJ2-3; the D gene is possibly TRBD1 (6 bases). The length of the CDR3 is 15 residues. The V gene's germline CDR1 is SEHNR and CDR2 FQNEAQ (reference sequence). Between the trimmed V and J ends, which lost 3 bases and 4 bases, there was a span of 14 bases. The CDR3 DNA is TGTGCCAGCAGCTTGCTCCAGGGGTTAGCAGATACGCAGTATTTT. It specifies CASSLLQGLADTQYF.

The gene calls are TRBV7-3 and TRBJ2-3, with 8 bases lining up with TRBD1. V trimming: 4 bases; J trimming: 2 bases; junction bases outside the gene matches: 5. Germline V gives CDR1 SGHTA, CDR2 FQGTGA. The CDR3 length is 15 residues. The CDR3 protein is CASSSGTGPTDTQYF. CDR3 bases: TGTGCCAGCAGCTCTGGGACAGGACCCACAGATACGCAGTATTTT.

This chain's CDR3 is CASSLAATYEQYF. CDR3 DNA sequence: TGTGCCAGCAGCCTAGCGGCTACCTACGAGCAGTACTTC. The rearrangement uses TRBV6-5 and TRBJ2-7, with 7 nucleotides matching TRBD2. From germline, CDR1 is MNHEY and CDR2 SVGAGI. The CDR3 loop spans 13 amino acids. V shed 6 bases and J 2 bases; nucleotides not matched to a gene: 4.

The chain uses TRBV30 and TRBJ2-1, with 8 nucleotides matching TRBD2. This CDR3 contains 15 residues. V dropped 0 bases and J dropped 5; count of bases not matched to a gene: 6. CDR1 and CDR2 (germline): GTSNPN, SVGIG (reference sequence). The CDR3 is CAWSVRAGANNEQFF. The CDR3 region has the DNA TGTGCCTGGAGTGTCCGAGCGGGGGCTAACAATGAGCAGTTCTTC.

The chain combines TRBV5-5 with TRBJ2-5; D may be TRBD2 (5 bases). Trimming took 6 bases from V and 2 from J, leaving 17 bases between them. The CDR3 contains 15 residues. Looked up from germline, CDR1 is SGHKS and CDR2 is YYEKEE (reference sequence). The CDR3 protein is CASTRRRGTQETQYF. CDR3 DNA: TGTGCCAGCACCCGCCGCCGGGGAACGCAAGAGACCCAGTACTTC.

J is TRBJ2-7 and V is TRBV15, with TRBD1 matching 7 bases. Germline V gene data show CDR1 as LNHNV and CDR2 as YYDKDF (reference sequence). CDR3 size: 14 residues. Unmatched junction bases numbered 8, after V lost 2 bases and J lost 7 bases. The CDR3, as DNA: TGTGCCACCAGCAGAAATACAGGGGTGGGAGAGCAGTACTTC. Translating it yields CATSRNTGVGEQYF.

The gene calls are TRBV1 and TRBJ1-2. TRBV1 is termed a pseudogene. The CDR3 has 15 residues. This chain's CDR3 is CTSSQDPRANYGYTF. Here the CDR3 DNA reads TGCACCAGCAGCCAAGATCCAAGAGCTAACTATGGCTACACCTTC.

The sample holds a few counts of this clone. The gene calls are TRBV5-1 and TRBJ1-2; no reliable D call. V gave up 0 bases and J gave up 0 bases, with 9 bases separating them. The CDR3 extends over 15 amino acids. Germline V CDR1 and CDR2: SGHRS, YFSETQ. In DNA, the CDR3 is TGCGCCAGCAGCTTGGGTGGAGAACCTAACTATGGCTACACCTTC. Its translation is CASSLGGEPNYGYTF.

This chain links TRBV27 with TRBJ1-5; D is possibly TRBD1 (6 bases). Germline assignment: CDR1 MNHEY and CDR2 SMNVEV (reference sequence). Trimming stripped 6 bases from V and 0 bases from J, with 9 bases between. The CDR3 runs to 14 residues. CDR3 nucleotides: TGTGCCAGCAGAGACAGGAATAGCAATCAGCCCCAGCATTTT. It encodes CASRDRNSNQPQHF.